The 10 T cell receptor beta chains given below trace back to one sample, sequenced in a study of T-cell reconstitution after alpha-beta-depleted transplantation in children. The TCRbeta library incorporated unique molecular identifiers. TCRdb ran MiXCR on the PCR reads and lists one entry per CDR3 protein. The repertoire holds about 460,000 distinct CDR3 sequences, with roughly a tenth as singletons. Sequences were derived from PBMCs, sampled before TCRalphabeta/CD19-depleted stem cell transplant. All receptors come from a child younger than 10 with inherited bone marrow failure, due to receive a stem cell transplant.

This clonotype was detected ten times or more. This chain connects TRBV27 to TRBJ2-3; 13 bases agree with TRBD2. Germline V gene data show CDR1 as MNHEY and CDR2 as SMNVEV (reference sequence). V was clipped by 2 bases and J by 0 bases; unmatched bases: 8. This CDR3 has 19 residues. CDR3 coding DNA: TGTGCCAGCAGTTTACCGGGACTAGCGGGGCCTCTCAGCACAGATACGCAGTATTTT. The encoded protein is CASSLPGLAGPLSTDTQYF.

This clonotype appeared a few times. The chain uses TRBV5-1 and TRBJ2-2; 10 bases fit TRBD2. V lost 3 bases to trimming and J lost 7 bases; unmatched junction nucleotides: 3. Looked up from germline, CDR1 is SGHRS and CDR2 is YFSETQ. CDR3 length: 14 residues. This chain's CDR3 is CASSSWTSGGELFF. The DNA of the CDR3 is TGCGCCAGCAGCTCCTGGACTAGCGGCGGGGAGCTGTTTTTT.

This clonotype has at least ten counts. The chain employs TRBV27 and TRBJ2-1; TRBD2 aligns across 11 bases. Germline CDR1 and CDR2: MNHEY and SMNVEV (reference sequence). The junction had 5 bases not matched to a gene; V was cut back by 7 bases and J by 6 bases. The CDR3 totals 14 residues. The DNA of the CDR3 is TGTGCCAGCACCACAGGACTAGCGGGCAATGAGCAGTTCTTC. This gives the protein CASTTGLAGNEQFF.

The chain employs TRBV20-1 and TRBJ2-1; 9 positions match TRBD1. The CDR3 is 15 amino acids. The junction had 13 bases not matched to a gene; V was cut back by 5 bases and J by 8 bases. CDR1 and CDR2 from the germline V gene are DFQATT and SNEGSKA (reference sequence). CDR3 nucleotide sequence: TGCAGTGCTTCTCCGGACAGGGGATTTTTGGATGAGCAGTTCTTC. Translation: CSASPDRGFLDEQFF.

This clonotype was observed at least ten times. The rearrangement uses TRBV12-3 or TRBV12-4 and TRBJ2-1; D remains unclear. The ends were cut back, 1 base at V and 3 bases at J, with 10 bases in the middle. The CDR3 length is 15 residues. The CDR3 nucleotides read TGTGCCAGCAGTTTAGGATTCGCGAGCTACAATGAGCAGTTCTTC. It encodes CASSLGFASYNEQFF.

This clonotype has just a few counts. The V and J genes are TRBV28 and TRBJ2-1, with 11 bases fitting TRBD2. V shed 3 bases, J shed 4 bases, and the junction held 5 bases outside the gene matches. Germline lookup yields CDR1 MDHEN and CDR2 SYDVKM. The CDR3 length is 16 residues. CDR3 sequence (DNA): TGTGCCAGCAGTTTCCCGACTAGCGGGGAGTACAATGAGCAGTTCTTC. Translation gives CASSFPTSGEYNEQFF.

This clonotype was found many times. The V and J genes are TRBV7-2 and TRBJ2-2, with TRBD2 matching 11 bases. The CDR3 spans 16 residues. The V gene end was trimmed by 5 bases and the J gene end by 3 bases; junction bases not matched to a gene: 5. CDR1 is SGHTA and CDR2 is FQGNSA in the germline V gene. DNA for the CDR3: TGTGCCAGCAGCCCTCCTAGCGGGAGGTACACCGGGGAGCTGTTTTTT. As protein: CASSPPSGRYTGELFF.

For this clonotype: Given a much more abundant clone one base away, this may be a read error. V and J are TRBV21-1 and TRBJ1-1. TRBV21-1 represents a pseudogene. The CDR3 has 16 residues. DNA of the CDR3: TGTGCCAGCAGCAAAGCGTGGTCAGGCGGGAACACTGAAGCTTTCTTT. Amino acid sequence: CASSKAWSGGNTEAFF.

This clonotype was detected ten times or more. The rearrangement uses TRBV12-3 or TRBV12-4 and TRBJ1-2; D is ambiguous. CDR3 length: 12 amino acids. V lost 3 bases and J lost 7, with 9 bases in between. CDR3 amino acids: CASSLPGGGYTF. CDR3 nucleotides: TGTGCCAGCAGTTTGCCGGGCGGTGGCTACACCTTC.

This clonotype was seen repeatedly, ten times or more. The rearrangement joins TRBV20-1 to TRBJ2-1; TRBD2 is a possible D gene (5 bases). The CDR3 runs 11 residues. Between the trimmed V and J ends, which lost 6 bases and 10 bases, there was a span of 13 bases. The germline CDR1 and CDR2 sequences are DFQATT and SNEGSKA (reference sequence). The CDR3 reads CSAKLVGEQFF. CDR3 nucleotide sequence: TGCAGTGCCAAACTAGTCGGGGAGCAGTTCTTC.